This section outlines one T cell receptor beta chain sequence together with its context. CDR3 length equals 15 residues. V lost 4 bases and J lost 2; bases outside the gene matches: 5. Germline lookup yields CDR1 LNHDA and CDR2 SQIVND (reference sequence). The data derive from a study of blood T cell repertoires in COVID-19. Whole-study context: Samples representing acute and convalescent COVID-19 were sourced from the United States, Italy and Spain. From T cells, B-cell-depleted T cells, or PBMCs came the material, which was cDNA or gDNA.

In the authors' workflow: Amplification of reference gene primers provided the estimated nucleated cell counts. The protocol was immunoSEQ multiplex PCR, while the TCRdb copy is restricted to in-frame clones and leaves out a portion. V and J calls and clone size follow that table, whereas D and trimming were derived from the DNA. The profile shows roughly 8,500 clones, approximately 86% of them singletons. The source material was peripheral blood. The chain is built from TRBV19 and TRBJ2-7, with 10 bases identical to TRBD2. This sequence originates from a human donor in a cohort sampled during active COVID-19. As DNA, the CDR3 is TGTGCCAGTAGTAGCACTAGCGGGGTTACCTACGAGCAGTACTTC. This gives the protein CASSSTSGVTYEQYF. Full variable domain (outside the CDR3, taken from reference TRBV19 and TRBJ2-7): DGGITQSPKYLFRKEGQNVTLSCEQNLNHDAMYWYRQDPGQGLRLIYYSQIVNDFQKGDIAEGYSVSREKKESFPLTVTSAQKNPTAFYLCASSSTSGVTYEQYFGPGTRLTVT.